The present T cell receptor (beta chain) was sequenced within a study of T-cell memory formation after mild COVID-19. General study findings and limits: The CD4+ clones that contracted clustered mainly within CM and EM, and the CD8+ clones concentrated in EMRA.

TCRdb reprocessed the 5' RACE reads via MiXCR and lists one record per CDR3 protein. The table shows 190,000 or so distinct CDR3 sequences, with roughly a tenth occurring only once. The CDR3 spans 14 residues. Germline values: CDR1 SGHDT, CDR2 YYEEEE. V lost 3 bases and J lost 3, with 10 bases in between. Comments on this clonotype: What it recognizes is unknown.

The chain employs TRBV5-6 and TRBJ1-5, with D uncertain. This TCR was recovered from a man aged 18 to 29 who had mild COVID-19 (a few samples of this study predate the infection). Cell type and time point are not known. The sample consisted of PBMCs or a T cell subset sorted from them (not recorded which). The CDR3 DNA follows: TGTGCCAGCAGCTCCGGGAGATACAATCAGCCCCAGCATTTT. Translated, it gives CASSSGRYNQPQHF.